A single sample gave rise to the 19 T cell receptor beta chains below, sequenced in a study of blood T cell repertoires in COVID-19. Generated by immunoSEQ multiplex PCR, the TCRdb table keeps only in-frame clones and is missing some. The sample has under 300,000 clones; roughly 85% are singletons. Input material: PBMCs or T cells enriched from blood (not recorded which). Source of these receptors: a woman in her forties or fifties who had been exposed to COVID-19.

The V and J genes are TRBV11-2 and TRBJ1-2; 12 nucleotides match TRBD1. The CDR3 consists of 15 residues. Germline CDR1 is SGHAT and CDR2 is FQNNGV. The J segment lost 7 bases and the V segment lost 5 bases, leaving 8 bases of the junction unmatched. CDR3 region: CASSLRGQGASGYTF. The DNA for the CDR3 is TGTGCCAGCAGCCTTAGGGGACAGGGGGCGTCTGGCTACACCTTC.

This clone has more than one count but fewer than ten. The chain is built from TRBV7-2 and TRBJ2-7; weak D call: TRBD2 (7 bases). Germline V gives CDR1 SGHTA, CDR2 FQGNSA. V was shortened by 6 bases and J by 7 bases, with 19 bases between the two germline ends. The CDR3 runs 14 residues. The CDR3 reads CASRLGGGPWEQYF. The DNA for the CDR3 is TGTGCCAGCAGACTAGGGGGGGGGCCTTGGGAGCAGTACTTC.

The genes are TRBV6-5 and TRBJ1-5; 7 bases match TRBD1. The CDR3 is 13 residues long. Germline V gene sequence: CDR1 MNHEY, CDR2 SVGAGI. J lost 7 bases, V lost 7 bases, and 7 bases had no gene match. The CDR3 region has the DNA TGTGCCAGCAACGACAGGGTAAGGCAGCCCCAGCATTTT. This encodes CASNDRVRQPQHF.

Here the CDR3 reads CASSPTGLGNQPQHF. The CDR3 DNA reads as TGTGCCAGCAGCCCGACAGGGCTGGGCAATCAGCCCCAGCATTTT. The genes are TRBV2 and TRBJ1-5, with 7 positions matching TRBD1. The V gene end was trimmed by 6 bases and the J gene end by 2 bases; junction bases not matched to a gene: 7. The germline gives CDR1 SNHLY, CDR2 FYNNEI. The CDR3 runs 15 residues.

The chain combines TRBV14 with TRBJ2-4; D perhaps matches TRBD1 (6 bases). The germline gives CDR1 SGHDN, CDR2 FVKESK. This CDR3 region has 13 residues. Trimming took 9 bases from V and 6 from J, leaving 15 bases between them. The CDR3 is CASRLTGGNIQYF. The CDR3 DNA reads TGTGCCAGTCGGCTGACAGGTGGAAACATTCAGTACTTC.

The chain recombines TRBV11-3 with TRBJ2-7; the D gene is possibly TRBD1 (6 bases). This CDR3 contains 16 residues. CDR1 SGHNT and CDR2 YENEEA come from the germline V gene. The V gene lost 4 bases and the J gene lost 12 bases, with 28 bases spanning the gap. As DNA, the CDR3 is TGTGCCAGCAGCTCCCGCCTCCGGGACACTCACCCTTTTGGGTACTTC. It translates to CASSSRLRDTHPFGYF.

The J gene is TRBJ2-2, the V gene TRBV7-7; no clear D. Trimming removed 4 bases at V and 5 bases at J, with 8 bases between. Germline assignment: CDR1 SSHAT and CDR2 FNYEAQ (reference sequence). The CDR3 loop spans 13 amino acids. CDR3 protein: CASSSTETGELFF. CDR3 DNA: TGTGCCAGCAGCTCAACAGAAACCGGGGAGCTGTTTTTT.

There are a few counts of this clone. This chain uses TRBV2 with TRBJ1-5; tentative D call: TRBD1 (5 bases). There are 12 residues in the CDR3. V shed 6 bases and J shed 4 bases, with 7 bases lying between them. Germline loops: CDR1 SNHLY, CDR2 FYNNEI. The DNA of the CDR3 is TGTGCCAGCAGGGGGGGTAATCAGCCCCAGCATTTT. Translated: CASRGGNQPQHF. Together with reference TRBV2 and TRBJ1-5, the CDR3 gives the full variable domain: EPEVTQTPSHQVTQMGQEVILRCVPISNHLYFYWYRQILGQKVEFLVSFYNNEISEKSEIFDDQFSVERPDGSNFTLKIRSTKLEDSAMYFCASRGGNQPQHFGDGTRLSIL.

The V and J genes are TRBV28 and TRBJ1-3; D gene unclear. Trimming removed 2 bases at V and 0 bases at J, with 5 bases between. The length of the CDR3 is 14 residues. CDR1 and CDR2 (germline): MDHEN, SYDVKM. The CDR3 protein is CASSLPNSGNTIYF. The CDR3 DNA is TGTGCCAGCAGTTTACCCAACTCTGGAAACACCATATATTTT.

This chain links TRBV18 with TRBJ2-1; 13 nucleotides match TRBD2. Trimming cost V 3 bases and J 7 bases; bases outside gene matches: 0. Germline V gene data show CDR1 as KGHSH and CDR2 as LQKENI. CDR3 size: 14 residues. The CDR3 is CASSPTSGGNEQFF. CDR3 DNA: TGTGCCAGCTCACCGACTAGCGGGGGGAATGAGCAGTTCTTC.

The chain recombines TRBV19 with TRBJ2-7; weak D call: TRBD1 (5 bases). V shed 5 bases and J shed 1 base, with 9 bases lying between them. This CDR3 is 13 amino acids long. Per germline, CDR1 LNHDA and CDR2 SQIVND (reference sequence). CDR3 loop: CASSVGASYEQYF. In nucleotides, the CDR3 is TGTGCCAGTAGTGTAGGGGCATCCTACGAGCAGTACTTC.

This sequence joins TRBV11-2 and TRBJ2-2; 12 bases are a match to TRBD2. The CDR3 spans 16 residues. With 5 bases clipped from V and 6 bases from J, the junction kept 7 bases outside the gene matches. Germline V lookup: CDR1 SGHAT, CDR2 FQNNGV. CDR3 protein: CASSPWASGGAGELFF. CDR3 nucleotides: TGTGCCAGCAGCCCCTGGGCTAGCGGGGGGGCCGGGGAGCTGTTTTTT.

This chain joins TRBV11-1 and TRBJ2-3; maybe TRBD1 (5 bases). The CDR3 spans 14 residues. V was pared by 3 bases and J by 1 base, with 8 bases between. Germline loops: CDR1 SGHAT, CDR2 FQDESV (reference sequence). The CDR3 is CASSFDRRTDTQYF. In DNA, the CDR3 is TGTGCCAGCAGCTTTGACAGACGCACAGATACGCAGTATTTT.

This clone was counted a few times. The rearrangement uses TRBV5-4 and TRBJ2-7; D is unresolved. With 4 bases removed from V and 4 bases from J, the gap between germline ends came to 9 bases. The CDR3 has 12 residues. The germline V gene has CDR1 SGHNT and CDR2 YYREEE (reference sequence). The CDR3 sequence is CASSPNSYEQYF. The DNA of the CDR3 is TGTGCCAGCAGCCCGAACAGTTACGAGCAGTACTTC.

This chain links TRBV5-1 with TRBJ2-3, with D possibly TRBD2 on 7 matching bases. The V gene's germline CDR1 is SGHRS and CDR2 YFSETQ. Trimming left V 8 bases short and J 5 bases short, with 15 bases between. This CDR3 is built from 13 residues. DNA of the CDR3: TGCGCCAGTCCGGGGGGCGGTGAAGATACGCAGTATTTT. Translation: CASPGGGEDTQYF.

The genes are TRBV2 and TRBJ2-5; 11 bases match TRBD1. The CDR3 extends over 15 amino acids. The V segment lost 3 bases and the J segment 5 bases; nucleotides outside the gene matches: 5. The germline V gene has CDR1 SNHLY and CDR2 FYNNEI. CDR3: CASSDGQGATETQYF. For the CDR3, the DNA is TGTGCCAGCAGTGACGGACAGGGGGCCACGGAGACCCAGTACTTC.

The chain has TRBV5-4 and TRBJ1-6; 7 positions match TRBD1. Looked up from germline, CDR1 is SGHNT and CDR2 is YYREEE (reference sequence). J lost 6 bases, V lost 3 bases, and 6 bases had no gene match. The CDR3 is 15 amino acids. The CDR3 DNA is TGTGCCAGCAGCTGGGCCGGGACAGCTAATTCACCCCTCCACTTT. It specifies CASSWAGTANSPLHF. Variable domain in full (rest from reference TRBV5-4 and TRBJ1-6): ETGVTQSPTHLIKTRGQQVTLRCSSQSGHNTVSWYQQALGQGPQFIFQYYREEENGRGNFPPRFSGLQFPNYSSELNVNALELDDSALYLCASSWAGTANSPLHFGNGTRLTVT.

This chain connects TRBV29-1 to TRBJ2-3; the match to TRBD2 covers 9 bases. J gave up 0 bases and V 3 bases, and 16 bases lay outside the gene matches. Germline V lookup: CDR1 SQVTM, CDR2 ANQGSEA. The CDR3 is made up of 19 amino acids. CDR3: CSVDGEGLAGSSSTDTQYF. The CDR3 DNA is TGCAGCGTTGATGGAGAGGGGCTAGCGGGGTCGTCTAGCACAGATACGCAGTATTTT.

V usage is TRBV4-1 and J usage is TRBJ1-1, with TRBD1 identical over 7 bases. The V segment lost 7 bases and the J segment 4 bases; nucleotides outside the gene matches: 3. There are 12 residues in the CDR3. Per germline, CDR1 MGHRA and CDR2 YSYEKL. CDR3 nucleotides: TGCGCCAGCAACTACAGGGGCACTGAAGCTTTCTTT. The encoded protein is CASNYRGTEAFF.